This TCR beta chain was documented in a study of shared clonotypes between healthy human individuals. The method was immunoSEQ multiplex PCR; TCRdb's version includes in-frame clones alone and lacks a portion of them. The data hold around 620,000 clones, with 90% to 95% observed a single time. The CDR3 contains 14 residues. With 7 bases removed from V and 7 bases from J, the gap between germline ends came to 20 bases. CDR1 is MDHEN, CDR2 SYDVKM, per germline. This clone was recorded only once. Its antigen is not known. As defined, naive CD8 cells were CD45RO-negative and positively selected for CCR7, with terminally differentiated effector memory CD45RA+ cells excluded. There were no recent acute infections or vaccinations among the donors, who were healthy HIV-negative adults. Study-wide results and limits: Larger richness was generally estimated for naive than memory subsets.

This sequence joins TRBV28 and TRBJ2-7, with D maybe TRBD2 (6 bases). Sequencing was performed on naive CD8+ T cells sorted from blood. The sequence was obtained from a woman younger than 45 in good health. The CDR3 sequence: CASTLGLGLGEQYF. The CDR3 DNA sequence: TGTGCCAGCACCCTGGGACTGGGGCTCGGGGAGCAGTACTTC. Full variable domain (rest looked up from reference TRBV28 and TRBJ2-7): DVKVTQSSRYLVKRTGEKVFLECVQDMDHENMFWYRQDPGLGLRLIYFSYDVKMKEKGDIPEGYSVSREKKERFSLILESASTNQTSMYLCASTLGLGLGEQYFGPGTRLTVT.